This T cell receptor (beta chain) emerged from a study of shared clonotypes between healthy human individuals. Adult Caucasians living in Nashville, Tennessee made up all of the donors. Comments on this clone: Its antigen is currently unknown.

Germline values: CDR1 SEHNR, CDR2 FQNEAQ (reference sequence). V shed 5 bases, J shed 4 bases, and the junction held 11 bases outside the gene matches. The CDR3 runs 16 residues. Each PCR replicate run on unsorted PBMC took in 300 ng DNA, 30,000 or so T cell genomes. Only in-frame clones appear in the TCRdb table, and some are missing; sequencing was by immunoSEQ multiplex PCR. The table lists about 520,000 clones, around four fifths of them singletons. Findings of the study overall: Expectations were that clonotype sharing among donors would be affected by sequencing depth. Blood alone was sampled, and tissue repertoires likely differ.

This sequence joins TRBV7-9 and TRBJ2-5; 9 nucleotides align to TRBD2. Input material: PBMCs. The sequence came from a woman in her 40s in good health. Some clones in this sample may be carry-over from other donors' samples. Here the CDR3 DNA reads TGTGCCAGCAGCCCCCCGGTAGCGGGAGCGGGAGAGACCCAGTACTTC. This sequence encodes CASSPPVAGAGETQYF.